The clone carrying this T cell receptor (delta chain) is medium-sized by share. TCRdb fed the reads into CATT to redo clone calling. Of roughly 3,600 delta-chain clones in the sample, about 4.5% were seen once. This record comes from a study of gamma-delta chains in newborns, infants, children. Across the study: Polyclonal expansion of innate γδ T cells after birth follows microbial exposure.

The CDR3 covers 19 residues. Germline CDR1 GEAIGNYY, CDR2 EKD. V lost 2 bases to trimming and J lost 0 bases; unmatched junction nucleotides: 8. Sequencing was done on a sample of blood. The source of this sequence is a child who was a newborn, infant or young child, either healthy, febrile or measles-vaccinated (not recorded which). The chain combines TRDV2 with TRDJ3, with 8 bases fitting TRDD3. The CDR3 nucleotides read TGTGCCTGTGACAACTGGGGGCTCCAAAGCTCCTGGGACACCCGACAGATGTTTTTC. It encodes CACDNWGLQSSWDTRQMFF.